What follows describes a single T cell receptor beta chain. Its matching antigen is unknown. The data were taken from a study of cytomegalovirus exposure and HLA in healthy donors. Whole-study findings and limits: Listed as cytomegalovirus-associated were around 160 TCR beta chains. In vitro testing confirmed a few CMV-associated chains as specific for CMV antigens.

Looked up from germline, CDR1 is MNHNY and CDR2 is SVGAGI (reference sequence). The CDR3 totals 15 residues. Trimming shortened V by 8 bases and J by 0 bases, and 11 bases separated the two germline ends. 60 Vbeta and 13 Jbeta primers were used in PCR. Profiled with immunoSEQ multiplex PCR; TCRdb holds only in-frame clones, not every one. The sample carries around 170,000 clones, 65% to 85% recorded once. The sample taken for sequencing was PBMCs. The receptor was derived from a man aged 50 or older in good health and CMV-seronegative. The rearrangement joins TRBV6-6 to TRBJ1-6; weak D call: TRBD1 (6 bases). The CDR3 DNA reads TGTGCCAGCGATCAGGGGCCCTCCTATAATTCACCCCTCCACTTT. It translates to CASDQGPSYNSPLHF.